The text below deals with one TCR beta chain. Its antigen remains unidentified. In the PCR, 60 Vbeta and 13 Jbeta primers were used. TCRdb keeps only in-frame clones here, not all; method: immunoSEQ multiplex PCR. The sample lists approximately 100,000 clones; around 70% were seen once. This sample is drawn from a study of cytomegalovirus exposure and HLA in healthy donors. Overall study results and limits: By HLA locus, TCR association rates varied in a later analysis, with DRB1 showing the most and HLA-C the fewest. In the analysis, some V segments, TRBV6-2 and TRBV6-3 included, were excluded as indistinguishable. Earlier findings revealed that most TCR beta V segments proved productive either about 87% or about 30% of the time. Later work associated 16,951 TCR beta sequences with HLA alleles at 0.05 false discovery rate.

Germline assignment: CDR1 MNHNS and CDR2 SASEGT. The CDR3 totals 13 residues. The V segment lost 4 bases and the J segment 2 bases; nucleotides outside the gene matches: 1. This chain uses TRBV6-1 with TRBJ2-7; 8 positions match TRBD1. This sequence was found in a woman aged 65 to 85 in good health and CMV-seropositive. The sample was PBMCs. Here the CDR3 reads CASSVDRAYEQYF. DNA of the CDR3: TGTGCCAGCAGTGTGGACAGGGCCTACGAGCAGTACTTC.